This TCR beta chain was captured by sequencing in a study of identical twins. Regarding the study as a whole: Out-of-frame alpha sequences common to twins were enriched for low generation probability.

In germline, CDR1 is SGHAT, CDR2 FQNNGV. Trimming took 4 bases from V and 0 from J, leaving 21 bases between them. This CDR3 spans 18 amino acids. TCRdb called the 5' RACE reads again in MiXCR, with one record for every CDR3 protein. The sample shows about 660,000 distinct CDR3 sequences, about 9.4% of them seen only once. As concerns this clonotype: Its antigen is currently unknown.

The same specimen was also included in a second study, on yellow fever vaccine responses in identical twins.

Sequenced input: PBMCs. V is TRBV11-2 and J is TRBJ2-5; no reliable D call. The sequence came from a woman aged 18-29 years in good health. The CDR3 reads CASSSRLGSSLYQETQYF. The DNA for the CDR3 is TGTGCCAGCAGCTCCCGCCTGGGAAGCTCGCTCTACCAAGAGACCCAGTACTTC.